The clone carrying this T cell receptor beta chain occurred a few times. Its antigen is not identified. PCR used 60 Vbeta primers and 13 Jbeta primers. The assay was immunoSEQ multiplex PCR, and TCRdb's table has in-frame clones only and misses some. Of approximately 170,000 clones listed, around 76% are singletons. These data are taken from a study of cytomegalovirus exposure and HLA in healthy donors. Study results and caveats: It emerged from a later analysis that several of the most significant clusters appeared to be linked to common viral pathogens. The study labeled under 200 TCR beta chains cytomegalovirus-associated.

The material sequenced was PBMCs. This clonotype originated in a woman aged 40 to 49 in good health and CMV-seronegative.

Here the CDR3 DNA reads TGTGCCAGCAGCACCCACCAGGACTCTGGAAACACCATATATTTT. Protein: CASSTHQDSGNTIYF. The chain couples TRBV28 to TRBJ1-3; D is ambiguous. Germline lookup yields CDR1 MDHEN and CDR2 SYDVKM. There are 15 residues in the CDR3. Trimming cost V 6 bases and J 0 bases, with 12 bases left between them. The full variable domain, with the rest looked up from reference TRBV28 and TRBJ1-3, is DVKVTQSSRYLVKRTGEKVFLECVQDMDHENMFWYRQDPGLGLRLIYFSYDVKMKEKGDIPEGYSVSREKKERFSLILESASTNQTSMYLCASSTHQDSGNTIYFGEGSWLTVV.